This paragraph reports one T cell receptor beta chain. Its target is not known. Target depth was 1 in 200,000 to 1 in 1 million T cells, about 10x per clonotype. Measured with immunoSEQ multiplex PCR; TCRdb has only the in-frame clones, and not every one. The sample contains 300,000 to 350,000 clones, just under 80% of which appear only once. The sample comes from a study of cytotoxic CD8 clonotypes in ibrutinib-treated CLL. About the research overall: For this cohort, patients were about a dozen relapsed/refractory and some 15 treatment-naive, while fewer than 18 were IGHV unmutated. The taking of response samples occurred after a median about 13 months of treatment, with a range of 6 to 36.

Deletions cut 1 base from V and 7 bases from J, with 14 bases between. Germline V gives CDR1 SGHNT, CDR2 YENEEA. The length of the CDR3 is 15 residues. Overall study results and limits: Clonality climbed at ibrutinib response, then dropped toward baseline at progression.

Source: PBMCs, taken before ibrutinib treatment. The receptor comes from a human donor with chronic lymphocytic leukemia. V gene TRBV11-3 combines with J gene TRBJ2-1, with D perhaps matching TRBD2 (6 bases). The CDR3 spells CASSLGLVEENEQFF. The CDR3 DNA sequence: TGTGCCAGCAGCTTAGGACTAGTGGAGGAGAATGAGCAGTTCTTC.